This T cell receptor (beta chain) is drawn from a study of blood T cell repertoires in COVID-19. Sequencing used immunoSEQ multiplex PCR; TCRdb keeps in-frame clones, though not all of them. The sample lists some 370,000 clones, about 90% occurring once. V lost 0 bases, J lost 2 bases, and 11 bases lay in between. The CDR3 length is 15 residues. CDR1 and CDR2 (germline): MNHEY, SVGAGI. To note about this clone: The same CDR3 can be traced to other DNA sequences in this sample.

The rearrangement joins TRBV6-5 to TRBJ2-7; a weak D match, TRBD1 (6 bases). The specimen sequenced was peripheral blood. This clonotype originated in a middle-aged man with acute or convalescent COVID-19. The CDR3 DNA reads TGTGCCAGCAGTTACTCGGGGCAGGGGACCTACGAGCAGTACTTC. Protein: CASSYSGQGTYEQYF.